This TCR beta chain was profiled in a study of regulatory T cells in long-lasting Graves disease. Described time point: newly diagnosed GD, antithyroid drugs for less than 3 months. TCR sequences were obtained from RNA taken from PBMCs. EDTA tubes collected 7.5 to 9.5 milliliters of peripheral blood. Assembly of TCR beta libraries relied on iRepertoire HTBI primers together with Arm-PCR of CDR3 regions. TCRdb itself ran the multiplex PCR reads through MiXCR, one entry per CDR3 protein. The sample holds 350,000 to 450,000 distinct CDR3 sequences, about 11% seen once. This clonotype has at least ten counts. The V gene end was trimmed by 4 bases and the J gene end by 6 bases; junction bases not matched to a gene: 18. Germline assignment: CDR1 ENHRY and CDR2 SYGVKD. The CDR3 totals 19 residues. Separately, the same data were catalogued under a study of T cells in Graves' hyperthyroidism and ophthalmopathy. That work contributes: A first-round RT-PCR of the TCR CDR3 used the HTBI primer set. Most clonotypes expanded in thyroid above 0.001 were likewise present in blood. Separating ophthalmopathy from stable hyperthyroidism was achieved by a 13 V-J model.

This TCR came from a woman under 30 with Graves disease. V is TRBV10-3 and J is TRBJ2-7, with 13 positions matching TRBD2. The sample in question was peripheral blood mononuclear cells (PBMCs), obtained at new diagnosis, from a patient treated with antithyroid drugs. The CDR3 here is CAISALAGTSGKEGLEQYF. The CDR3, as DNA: TGTGCCATCAGTGCCCTCGCCGGGACTAGCGGGAAGGAGGGTCTCGAGCAGTACTTC.